Described below is a single T cell receptor (beta chain) sequence and its context. CDR1 and CDR2 (germline): SGHNT, YENEEA. The CDR3 has 16 residues. With V trimmed by 5 bases and J by 7 bases, 5 bases remained unmatched. This sample was included in a study of blood T cell repertoires in COVID-19. In the study overall: Samples of COVID-19 (acute and convalescent) were obtained from the United States, Italy and Spain.

Participants were aged roughly 18 to 90 years, lived in about two dozen US areas, and enrolled virtually. Symptom resolution, clearance, or two negative PCRs marked the recovered donors of Cohort 3. As originally analysed: Amplification of reference gene primers provided the estimated nucleated cell counts. Using immunoSEQ multiplex PCR, the repertoire was profiled, and TCRdb retains in-frame clones only, with some absent. V and J calls and clone size are given by that table; D and trimming were obtained from the DNA. Counted here are under 150,000 clones, around 88% occurring once; the ten biggest clones make up around 2.3%.

This chain connects TRBV11-3 to TRBJ2-1, with 16 positions matching TRBD2. The sequencing input was PBMCs or T cells enriched from blood (not recorded which). The source is a woman aged 45-60 years who had recovered from COVID-19. The chain's CDR3 is CASSRGTSGGANEQFF. In nucleotides, the CDR3 is TGTGCCAGCAGCCGAGGGACTAGCGGGGGGGCTAATGAGCAGTTCTTC.